Sequencing of this T cell receptor (beta chain) was carried out in a study of blood T cell repertoires in COVID-19. Original data processing: How many nucleated cells were present was estimated from reference gene primer amplification. The data were produced by immunoSEQ multiplex PCR, yet TCRdb's version contains in-frame clones alone and is incomplete. That table is the source of V, J and clone size, and D and trimming were worked out from the DNA. This table holds about 200,000 clones, 89% found once. CDR1 SGHAT and CDR2 FQNNGV come from the germline V gene. This CDR3 has 15 amino acids. Between the trimmed V and J ends, which lost 4 bases and 5 bases, there was a span of 12 bases. The study assigned cohorts using participant-reported clinical history.

The source of this sequence is a woman aged 18 to 35 who had recovered from COVID-19. The chain uses TRBV11-2 and TRBJ1-6, with D maybe TRBD1 (5 bases). The sequenced sample consisted of PBMCs or T cells enriched from blood (not recorded which). This CDR3 is CASSSPGLHNSPLHF. The CDR3 nucleotides are TGTGCCAGCAGCTCGCCGGGACTTCATAATTCACCCCTCCACTTT.